A selection of T cell receptor beta chains follows, all from one sample in a study of blood T cell repertoires in COVID-19. TCRdb's table, derived via immunoSEQ multiplex PCR, lists solely in-frame clones and lacks some. This sample has roughly 150,000 clones, with 84% found just once. Sequenced sample: peripheral blood. All receptors come from a woman aged 80 or older with COVID-19, enrolled during active disease. Each CDR3 is given with its conserved first and last residue. Each record gives: V gene, D gene, clone size, J gene, CDR3 length, CDR3 DNA, CDR3 protein. A D gene is named only where the DNA matches it firmly. A clone size is listed for some rows: how often the clone was seen (once, few, many), or a class if it is expanded.

TRBV12-5	TRBD1	.	TRBJ2-1	14	TGTGCTAGTGGTCGGACAGGGGACTACAATGAGCAGTTCTTC	CASGRTGDYNEQFF
TRBV29-1	.	few	TRBJ1-2	12	TGCAGCGTTACACAGCAGACGGTAGGCTACACCTTC	CSVTQQTVGYTF
TRBV19	TRBD2	.	TRBJ2-5	15	TGTGCCAGTAGTATCAGCGGGGGAATCGGGGAGACCCAGTACTTC	CASSISGGIGETQYF
TRBV30	.	.	TRBJ2-6	15	TGTGCCGGAAGCGGCGGGCGCTCTGGGGCCAACGTCCTGACTTTC	CAGSGGRSGANVLTF
TRBV2	.	.	TRBJ2-3	12	TGTGCGGTGGGGGGGGCACCAGATACGCAGTATTTT	CAVGGAPDTQYF
TRBV7-2	TRBD2	.	TRBJ2-3	14	TGTGCCAGCAGCGGCCAACTAGCGGCAGATACGCAGTATTTT	CASSGQLAADTQYF
TRBV5-4	TRBD1	.	TRBJ1-2	15	TGTGCCAGCAGCCTGAAAGGGGACAGGGACTATGGCTACACCTTC	CASSLKGDRDYGYTF
TRBV2	.	few	TRBJ1-2	12	TGTGCCAGCAGTGACAGTCCGTATGGCTACACCTTC	CASSDSPYGYTF
TRBV6-2/TRBV6-3	TRBD1	once	TRBJ1-5	17	TGTGCCAGCAGTTACCCAACTGGGACAGGTTACAATCAGCCCCAGCATTTT	CASSYPTGTGYNQPQHF
TRBV18	.	.	TRBJ2-2	15	TGTGCCAGCTCACCGGGGGCGCGGAGCACCGGGGAGCTGTTTTTT	CASSPGARSTGELFF
TRBV15	.	.	TRBJ2-7	13	TGTGCCACCAGCACCCATTACAAGGAGATCCAGTACTTC	CATSTHYKEIQYF
TRBV18	TRBD2	many	TRBJ2-1	15	TGTGCCAGCTCACCACTCGGGACTAGCCCCAATGAGCAGTTCTTC	CASSPLGTSPNEQFF
TRBV30	TRBD2	.	TRBJ2-5	12	TGTGCCTGGAGTGCGGGAGGAGAGACCCAGTACTTC	CAWSAGGETQYF
TRBV30	TRBD2	.	TRBJ2-3	16	TGTGCCTGGACTTTGACTAGCGGGGGCCTCGGGGATACGCAGTATTTT	CAWTLTSGGLGDTQYF
TRBV10-3	TRBD1	.	TRBJ2-6	14	TGTGCCACCGGAAGGGGGCCGGTGGCCAACGTCCTGACTTTC	CATGRGPVANVLTF
TRBV28	TRBD1	.	TRBJ2-4	14	TGTGCCAGCAGGGACAGGGGGCCTAAAAACATTCAGTACTTC	CASRDRGPKNIQYF
TRBV7-8	.	.	TRBJ2-1	15	TGTGCCAGCAGCCGAGGGCCTAGCGACTACAATGAGCAGTTCTTC	CASSRGPSDYNEQFF
TRBV2	.	.	TRBJ1-1	13	TGTGCCAGCAGTGAAATAAGGCAGGGGTTAGCTTTCTTT	CASSEIRQGLAFF
TRBV6-5	TRBD2	.	TRBJ2-2	13	TGTGCCAGCAGAGCGGGAGCCACCGGGGAGCTGTTTTTT	CASRAGATGELFF
TRBV19	.	.	TRBJ1-5	16	TGTGCCAGTAGACTTCATACAGGGAAAGGGGGTCAGCCCCAGCATTTT	CASRLHTGKGGQPQHF
TRBV7-2	TRBD2	.	TRBJ2-7	21	TGTGCCAGCAGCTTAGCTGGTAGGGGACTAGCGGGAGGGCCGATCGGCGCCGAGCAGTACTTC	CASSLAGRGLAGGPIGAEQYF
TRBV4-2	.	few	TRBJ2-2	17	TGTGCCAGCAGCCGCGATGGGGTAGCGAGAGGTTCCGGGGAGCTGTTTTTT	CASSRDGVARGSGELFF
TRBV7-3	TRBD2	.	TRBJ2-3	15	TGTGCCAGCACCGTAGCGGGAGTAACTGCAGATACGCAGTATTTT	CASTVAGVTADTQYF
TRBV28	.	.	TRBJ1-2	13	TGTGCCAGCAGTCTCCTCGGCGGTTATGGCTACACCTTC	CASSLLGGYGYTF
TRBV3-1/TRBV3-2	.	.	TRBJ2-7	16	TGTGCCAGCAGCCAAGGGCAGTGGGGCGACTCCTACGAGCAGTACTTC	CASSQGQWGDSYEQYF
TRBV7-9	TRBD1	once	TRBJ2-1	14	TGTGCCAGCAGCTCCGACAGGGGTCTGAATGAGCAGTTCTTC	CASSSDRGLNEQFF
TRBV18	.	.	TRBJ1-2	14	TGTGCCAGCTCACCCTCGGGATCGGGGGACGGCTACACCTTC	CASSPSGSGDGYTF
TRBV5-1	.	.	TRBJ2-6	15	TGCGCCAGCAGTACAGGGTCTCTGGGGGCCAACGTCCTGACTTTC	CASSTGSLGANVLTF
TRBV27	TRBD1	many	TRBJ1-2	13	TGTGCCAGCAGGTCGACAGGGGACTATGGCTACACCTTC	CASRSTGDYGYTF